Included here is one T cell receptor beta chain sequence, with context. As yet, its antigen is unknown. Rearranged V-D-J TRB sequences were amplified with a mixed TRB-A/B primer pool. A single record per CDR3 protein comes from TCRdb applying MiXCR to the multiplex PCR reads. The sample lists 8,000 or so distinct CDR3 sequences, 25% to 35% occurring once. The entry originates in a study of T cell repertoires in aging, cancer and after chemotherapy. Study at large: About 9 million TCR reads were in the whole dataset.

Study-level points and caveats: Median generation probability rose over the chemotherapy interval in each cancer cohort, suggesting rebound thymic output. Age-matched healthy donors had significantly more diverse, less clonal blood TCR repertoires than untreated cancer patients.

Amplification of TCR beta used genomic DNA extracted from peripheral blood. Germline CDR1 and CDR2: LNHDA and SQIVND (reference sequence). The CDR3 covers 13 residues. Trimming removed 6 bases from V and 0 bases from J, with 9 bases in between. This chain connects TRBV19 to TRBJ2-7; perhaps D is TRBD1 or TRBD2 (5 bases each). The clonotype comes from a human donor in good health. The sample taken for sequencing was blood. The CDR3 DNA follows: TGTGCCAGTAGAAGGGGAGTCTCCTACGAGCAGTACTTC. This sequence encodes CASRRGVSYEQYF. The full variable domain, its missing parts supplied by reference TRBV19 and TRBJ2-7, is DGGITQSPKYLFRKEGQNVTLSCEQNLNHDAMYWYRQDPGQGLRLIYYSQIVNDFQKGDIAEGYSVSREKKESFPLTVTSAQKNPTAFYLCASRRGVSYEQYFGPGTRLTVT.